This TCR beta chain was obtained from a study of T-cell reconstitution after alpha-beta-depleted transplantation in children. Whole-study results and caveats: Hyperexpanded clones declined; after one year, newly produced T cells mostly supplied diversity. Where alpha-beta T cells came from about two months after transplant was reportedly several hundred expanded graft clones.

Unique molecular identifiers featured in how the TCRbeta library was prepared. In TCRdb, the PCR reads were re-called with MiXCR into one record per CDR3 protein. Seen here are about 300,000 distinct CDR3 sequences, roughly a tenth observed once, and the top ten hold 7.5%. Germline V gene sequence: CDR1 SGHRS, CDR2 YFSETQ. V lost 0 bases, J lost 0 bases, and 11 bases lay in between. The CDR3 consists of 16 residues. This clonotype was detected a few times. Its antigen is not identified. Sequenced here: PBMCs, sampled before TCRalphabeta/CD19-depleted stem cell transplant. The rearrangement links TRBV5-1 to TRBJ2-3, with D possibly TRBD2 on 6 matching bases. The receptor was derived from a boy less than two years old with acute myeloid leukemia, due to receive a stem cell transplant. CDR3 in DNA: TGCGCCAGCAGCTTGGGGCGGGGATCTAGCACAGATACGCAGTATTTT. Its translation: CASSLGRGSSTDTQYF.